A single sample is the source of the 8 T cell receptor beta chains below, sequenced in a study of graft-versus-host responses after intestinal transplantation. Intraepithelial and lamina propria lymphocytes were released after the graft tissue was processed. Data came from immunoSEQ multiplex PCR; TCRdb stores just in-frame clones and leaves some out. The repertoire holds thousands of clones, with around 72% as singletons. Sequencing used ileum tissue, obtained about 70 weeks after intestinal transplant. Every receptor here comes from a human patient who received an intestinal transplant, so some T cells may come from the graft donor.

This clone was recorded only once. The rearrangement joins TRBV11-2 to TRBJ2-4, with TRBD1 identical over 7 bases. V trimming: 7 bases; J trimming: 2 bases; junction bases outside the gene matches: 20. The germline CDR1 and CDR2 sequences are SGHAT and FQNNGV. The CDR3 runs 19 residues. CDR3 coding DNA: TGTGCCAGCACCCTATCTCGGGTCGGAACAGGGGAAACCAAAAACATTCAGTACTTC. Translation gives CASTLSRVGTGETKNIQYF. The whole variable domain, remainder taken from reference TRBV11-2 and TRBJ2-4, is EAGVAQSPRYKIIEKRQSVAFWCNPISGHATLYWYQQILGQGPKLLIQFQNNGVVDDSQLPKDRFSAERLKGVDSTLKIQPAKLEDSAVYLCASTLSRVGTGETKNIQYFGAGTRLSVL.

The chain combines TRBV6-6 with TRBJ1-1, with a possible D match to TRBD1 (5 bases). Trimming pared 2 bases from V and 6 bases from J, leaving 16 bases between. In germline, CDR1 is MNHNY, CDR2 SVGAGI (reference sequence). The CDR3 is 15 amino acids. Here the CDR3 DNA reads TGTGCCAGCAGTTACGCCCCTGACAGAAAGTCTGAAGCTTTCTTT. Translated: CASSYAPDRKSEAFF.

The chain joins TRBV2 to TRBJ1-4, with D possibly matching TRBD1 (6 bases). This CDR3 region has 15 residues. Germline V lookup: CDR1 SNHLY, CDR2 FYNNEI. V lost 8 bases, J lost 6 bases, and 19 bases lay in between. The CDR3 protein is CASSLSGALHEKLFF. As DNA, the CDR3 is TGTGCCAGCTCCCTCTCGGGGGCTCTCCATGAAAAACTGTTTTTT.

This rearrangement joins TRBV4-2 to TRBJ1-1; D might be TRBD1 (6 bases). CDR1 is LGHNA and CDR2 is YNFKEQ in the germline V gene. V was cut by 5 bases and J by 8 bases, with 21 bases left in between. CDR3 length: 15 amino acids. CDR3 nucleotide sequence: TGTGCCAGCAGCTACCTACCCTCAGGGGAGGGAGAAGCTTTCTTT. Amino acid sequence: CASSYLPSGEGEAFF.

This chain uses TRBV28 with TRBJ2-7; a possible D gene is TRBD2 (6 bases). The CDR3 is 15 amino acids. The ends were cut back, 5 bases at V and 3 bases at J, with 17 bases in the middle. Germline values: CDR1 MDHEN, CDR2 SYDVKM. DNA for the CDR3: TGTGCCAGCAGTCCTGCCTCCACGGAGGGCTACGAGCAGTACTTC. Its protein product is CASSPASTEGYEQYF.

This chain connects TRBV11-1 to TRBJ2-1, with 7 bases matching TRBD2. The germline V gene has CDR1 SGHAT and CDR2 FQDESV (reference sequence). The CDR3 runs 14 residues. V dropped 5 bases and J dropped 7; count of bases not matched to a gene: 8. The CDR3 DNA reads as TGTGCCAGCAGCAGTGGACTAGTAGGGAATGAGCAGTTCTTC. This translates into CASSSGLVGNEQFF.

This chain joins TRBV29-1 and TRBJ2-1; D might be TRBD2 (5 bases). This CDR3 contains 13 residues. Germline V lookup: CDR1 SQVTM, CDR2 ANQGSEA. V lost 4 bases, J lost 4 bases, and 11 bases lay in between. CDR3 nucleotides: TGCAGCGTTGGCCAGCGGAGTTACAATGAGCAGTTCTTC. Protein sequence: CSVGQRSYNEQFF.

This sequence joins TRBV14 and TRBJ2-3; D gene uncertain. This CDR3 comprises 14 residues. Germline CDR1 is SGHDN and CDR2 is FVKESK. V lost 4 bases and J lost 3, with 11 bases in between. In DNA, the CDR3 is TGTGCCAGCAGCCCGTCAAGGTGGACAGATACGCAGTATTTT. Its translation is CASSPSRWTDTQYF. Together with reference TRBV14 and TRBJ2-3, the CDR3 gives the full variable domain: EAGVTQFPSHSVIEKGQTVTLRCDPISGHDNLYWYRRVMGKEIKFLLHFVKESKQDESGMPNNRFLAERTGGTYSTLKVQPAELEDSGVYFCASSPSRWTDTQYFGPGTRLTVL.